The entry below describes one T cell receptor beta chain. Its antigen is not identified. Random hexamers served to reverse transcribe roughly 0.5 to 1 ug RNA. immunoSEQ multiplex PCR amplified TCR beta CDR3 across 54 Vbeta, 13 Jbeta. MiXCR, applied by TCRdb to the immunoSEQ multiplex PCR reads, yields one record per CDR3 protein. The repertoire has fewer than 90,000 distinct CDR3 sequences, 94% of them found once; the top ten carry less than 0.95%. The data stem from a study of CD8 T cells in Susac syndrome. Germline-derived CDR1 and CDR2 are DFQATT and SNEGSKA (reference sequence). The V and J ends lost 5 bases and 4 bases respectively, with 14 bases between them. The CDR3 extends over 13 amino acids. General observations from the study: Maximal CD8+ clonal expansion in Susac was observed within TEMRA cells and among active patients. The number of individuals included in the study's TCR sequencing and HLA analysis was acknowledged as relatively small.

Input material: CD8+ T cells from PBMCs. The V call is TRBV20-1, the J call TRBJ1-2; D is unresolved. The sequence was collected from a human donor with Susac syndrome. CDR3 loop: CSARSFGGYGYTF. The CDR3 nucleotides read TGCAGTGCTCGGTCCTTCGGCGGCTATGGCTACACCTTC.